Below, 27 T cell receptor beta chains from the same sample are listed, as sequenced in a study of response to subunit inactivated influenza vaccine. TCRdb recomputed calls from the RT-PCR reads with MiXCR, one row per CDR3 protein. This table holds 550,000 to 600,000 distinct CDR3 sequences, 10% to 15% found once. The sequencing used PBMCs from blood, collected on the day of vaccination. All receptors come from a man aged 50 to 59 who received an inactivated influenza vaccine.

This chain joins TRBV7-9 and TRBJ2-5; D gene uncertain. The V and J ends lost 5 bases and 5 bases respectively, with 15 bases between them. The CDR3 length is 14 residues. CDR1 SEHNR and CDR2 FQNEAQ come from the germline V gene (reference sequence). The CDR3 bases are TGTGCCAGCAGCCTAATGGCTAGTAGCGAGACCCAGTACTTC. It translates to CASSLMASSETQYF.

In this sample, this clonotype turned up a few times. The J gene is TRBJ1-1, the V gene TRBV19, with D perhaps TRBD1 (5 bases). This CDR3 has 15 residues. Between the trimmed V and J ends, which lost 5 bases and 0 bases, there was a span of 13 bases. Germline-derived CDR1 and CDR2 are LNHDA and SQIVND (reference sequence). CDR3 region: CASSPPGTVNTEAFF. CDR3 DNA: TGTGCCAGTAGTCCCCCGGGGACGGTGAACACTGAAGCTTTCTTT.

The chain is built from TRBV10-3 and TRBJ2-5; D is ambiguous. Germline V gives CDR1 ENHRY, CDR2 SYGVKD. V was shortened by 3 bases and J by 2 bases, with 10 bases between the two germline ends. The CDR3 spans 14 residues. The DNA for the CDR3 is TGTGCCATCAGTGAACGCGACACTCAAGAGACCCAGTACTTC. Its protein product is CAISERDTQETQYF.

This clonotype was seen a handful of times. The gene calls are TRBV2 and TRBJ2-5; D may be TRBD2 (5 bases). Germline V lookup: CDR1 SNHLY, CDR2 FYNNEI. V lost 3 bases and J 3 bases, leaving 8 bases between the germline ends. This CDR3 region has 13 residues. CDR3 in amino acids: CASSDRAEETQYF. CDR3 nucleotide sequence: TGTGCCAGCAGTGATCGAGCGGAAGAGACCCAGTACTTC.

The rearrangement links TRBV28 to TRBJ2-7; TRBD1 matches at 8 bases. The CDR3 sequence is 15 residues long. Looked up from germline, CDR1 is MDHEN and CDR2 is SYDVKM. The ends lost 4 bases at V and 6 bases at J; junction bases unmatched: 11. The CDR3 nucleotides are TGTGCCAGCAGTTCACCGGGACAGGCAACACTCGAGCAGTACTTC. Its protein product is CASSSPGQATLEQYF.

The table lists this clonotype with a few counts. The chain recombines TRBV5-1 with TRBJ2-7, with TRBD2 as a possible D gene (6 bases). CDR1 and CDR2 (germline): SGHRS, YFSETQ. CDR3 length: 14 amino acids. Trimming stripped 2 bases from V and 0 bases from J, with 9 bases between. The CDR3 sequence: CASSLGDFSYEQYF. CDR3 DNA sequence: TGCGCCAGCAGCTTAGGGGACTTCTCCTACGAGCAGTACTTC.

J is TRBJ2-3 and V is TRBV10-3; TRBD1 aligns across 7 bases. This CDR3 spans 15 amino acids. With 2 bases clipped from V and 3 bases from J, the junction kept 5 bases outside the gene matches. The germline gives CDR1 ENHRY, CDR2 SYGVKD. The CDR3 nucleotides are TGTGCCATCAGTGAGAACGGACAGGTAACAGATACGCAGTATTTT. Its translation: CAISENGQVTDTQYF.

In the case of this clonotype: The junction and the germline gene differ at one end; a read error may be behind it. The CDR3 is CASSLETSCNEQFF. The CDR3 DNA sequence: TGCGCCAGCAGCCTCGAGACCTCCTGCAATGAGCAGTTCTTC. The rearrangement joins TRBV5-1 to TRBJ2-1; no reliable D call. CDR3 size: 14 residues. Germline values: CDR1 SGHRS, CDR2 YFSETQ.

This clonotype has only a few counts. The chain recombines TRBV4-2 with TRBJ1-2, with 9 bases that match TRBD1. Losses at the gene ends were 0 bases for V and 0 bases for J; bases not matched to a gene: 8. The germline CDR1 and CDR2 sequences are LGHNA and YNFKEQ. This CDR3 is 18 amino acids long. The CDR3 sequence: CASSQDLGTGTPNYGYTF. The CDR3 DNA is TGTGCCAGCAGCCAAGACCTAGGGACAGGGACTCCTAACTATGGCTACACCTTC.

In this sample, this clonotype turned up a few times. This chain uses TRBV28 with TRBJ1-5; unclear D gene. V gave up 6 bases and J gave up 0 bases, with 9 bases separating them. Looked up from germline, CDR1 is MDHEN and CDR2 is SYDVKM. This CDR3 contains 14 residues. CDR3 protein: CASRPGPSNQPQHF. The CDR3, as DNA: TGTGCCAGCAGGCCGGGCCCTAGCAATCAGCCCCAGCATTTT.

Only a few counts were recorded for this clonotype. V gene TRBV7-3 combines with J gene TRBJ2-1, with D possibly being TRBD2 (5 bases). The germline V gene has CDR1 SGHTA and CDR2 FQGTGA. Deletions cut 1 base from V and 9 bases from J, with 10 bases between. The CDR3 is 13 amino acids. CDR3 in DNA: TGTGCCAGCAGCTTAAAAGTAGCGAGTGAGCAGTTCTTC. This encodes CASSLKVASEQFF.

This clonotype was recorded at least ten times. In DNA, the CDR3 is TGTGCCAGCAGTGTTTCCGTCATGAGTAACTATGGCTACACCTTC. It yields the protein CASSVSVMSNYGYTF. The chain employs TRBV2 and TRBJ1-2; D is unclear. CDR3 size: 15 residues. V lost 4 bases and J lost 1, with 13 bases in between. Germline lookup yields CDR1 SNHLY and CDR2 FYNNEI.

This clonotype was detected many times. For the CDR3, the DNA is TGCAGCGTATCAGGGGGCAACGAGCAGTACTTC. It is translated as CSVSGGNEQYF. The chain recombines TRBV29-1 with TRBJ2-7; 8 positions agree with TRBD1. The junction had 3 bases not matched to a gene; V was cut back by 6 bases and J by 5 bases. Per the germline V gene, CDR1 is SQVTM and CDR2 is ANQGSEA. There are 11 residues in the CDR3.

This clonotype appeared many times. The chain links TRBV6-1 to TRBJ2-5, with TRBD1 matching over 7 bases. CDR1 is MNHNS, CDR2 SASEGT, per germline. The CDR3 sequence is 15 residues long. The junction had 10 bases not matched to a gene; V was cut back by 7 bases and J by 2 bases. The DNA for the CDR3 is TGTGCCAGCAAAATCCGGGACAGCCCACAAGAGACCCAGTACTTC. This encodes CASKIRDSPQETQYF.

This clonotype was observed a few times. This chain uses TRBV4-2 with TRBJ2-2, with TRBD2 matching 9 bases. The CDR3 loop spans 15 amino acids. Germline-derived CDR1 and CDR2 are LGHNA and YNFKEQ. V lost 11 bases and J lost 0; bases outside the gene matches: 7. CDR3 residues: CACAGTSSNTGELFF. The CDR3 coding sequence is TGTGCCTGTGCCGGGACTAGCTCGAACACCGGGGAGCTGTTTTTT.

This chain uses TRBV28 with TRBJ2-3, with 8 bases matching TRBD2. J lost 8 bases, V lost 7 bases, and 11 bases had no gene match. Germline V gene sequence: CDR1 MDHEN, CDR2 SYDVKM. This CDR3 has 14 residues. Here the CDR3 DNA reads TGTGCCAGCACCACTGGATCCGGGAGGGTTACGCAGTATTTT. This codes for CASTTGSGRVTQYF. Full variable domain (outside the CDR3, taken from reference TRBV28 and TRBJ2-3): DVKVTQSSRYLVKRTGEKVFLECVQDMDHENMFWYRQDPGLGLRLIYFSYDVKMKEKGDIPEGYSVSREKKERFSLILESASTNQTSMYLCASTTGSGRVTQYFGPGTRLTVL.

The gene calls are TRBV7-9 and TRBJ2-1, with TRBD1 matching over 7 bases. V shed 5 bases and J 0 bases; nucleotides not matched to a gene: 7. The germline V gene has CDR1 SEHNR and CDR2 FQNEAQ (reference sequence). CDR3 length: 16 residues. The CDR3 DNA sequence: TGTGCCAGCAGCCCATCGACAGGGAGCTCCTACAATGAGCAGTTCTTC. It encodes CASSPSTGSSYNEQFF.

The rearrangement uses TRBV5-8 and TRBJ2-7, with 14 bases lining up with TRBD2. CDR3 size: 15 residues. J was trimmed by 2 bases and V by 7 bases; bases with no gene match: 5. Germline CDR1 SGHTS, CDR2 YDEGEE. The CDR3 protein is CASGLTSGGAYEQYF. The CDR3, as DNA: TGTGCCAGCGGCCTGACTAGCGGGGGGGCCTACGAGCAGTACTTC. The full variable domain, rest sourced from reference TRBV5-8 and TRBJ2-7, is EAGVTQSPTHLIKTRGQQATLRCSPISGHTSVYWYQQALGLGLQFLLWYDEGEERNRGNFPPRFSGRQFPNYSSELNVNALELEDSALYLCASGLTSGGAYEQYFGPGTRLTVT.

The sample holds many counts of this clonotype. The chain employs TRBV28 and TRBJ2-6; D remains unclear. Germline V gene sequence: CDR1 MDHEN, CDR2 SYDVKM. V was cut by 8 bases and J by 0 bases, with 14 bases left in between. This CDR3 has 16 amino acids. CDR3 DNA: TGTGCCAGCTCCCGTAATACCCTCTCTGGGGCCAACGTCCTGACTTTC. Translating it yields CASSRNTLSGANVLTF.

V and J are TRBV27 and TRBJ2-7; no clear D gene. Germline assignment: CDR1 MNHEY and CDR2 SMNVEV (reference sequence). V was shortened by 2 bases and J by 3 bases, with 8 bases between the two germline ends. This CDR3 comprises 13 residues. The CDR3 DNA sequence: TGTGCCAGCAGTTTAGTCGGAAACTACGAGCAGTACTTC. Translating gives CASSLVGNYEQYF.

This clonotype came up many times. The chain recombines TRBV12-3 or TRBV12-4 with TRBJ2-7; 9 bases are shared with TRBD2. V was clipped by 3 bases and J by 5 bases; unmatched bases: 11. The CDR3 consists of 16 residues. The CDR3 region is CASSFLSGRGVNEQYF. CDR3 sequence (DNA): TGTGCCAGCAGTTTCCTTAGCGGGAGAGGGGTAAACGAGCAGTACTTC.

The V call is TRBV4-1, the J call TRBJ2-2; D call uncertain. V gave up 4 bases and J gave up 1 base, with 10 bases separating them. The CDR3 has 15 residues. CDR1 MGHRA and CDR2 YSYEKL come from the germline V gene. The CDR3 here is CASSLIPGNTGELFF. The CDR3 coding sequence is TGCGCCAGCAGCCTCATACCGGGGAACACCGGGGAGCTGTTTTTT.

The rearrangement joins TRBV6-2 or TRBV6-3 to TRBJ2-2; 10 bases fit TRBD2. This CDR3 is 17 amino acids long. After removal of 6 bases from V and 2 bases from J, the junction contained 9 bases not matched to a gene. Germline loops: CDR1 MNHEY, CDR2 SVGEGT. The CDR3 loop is CASSEVLAGFNTGELFF. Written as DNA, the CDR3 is TGTGCCAGCAGCGAAGTACTAGCGGGGTTCAACACCGGGGAGCTGTTTTTT.

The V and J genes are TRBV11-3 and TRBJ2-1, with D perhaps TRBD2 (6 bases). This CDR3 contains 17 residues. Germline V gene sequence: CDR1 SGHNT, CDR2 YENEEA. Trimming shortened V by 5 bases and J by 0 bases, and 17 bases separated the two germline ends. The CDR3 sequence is CASSPGGSGFSYNEQFF. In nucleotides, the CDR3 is TGTGCCAGCAGCCCCGGAGGGAGCGGGTTCTCCTACAATGAGCAGTTCTTC.

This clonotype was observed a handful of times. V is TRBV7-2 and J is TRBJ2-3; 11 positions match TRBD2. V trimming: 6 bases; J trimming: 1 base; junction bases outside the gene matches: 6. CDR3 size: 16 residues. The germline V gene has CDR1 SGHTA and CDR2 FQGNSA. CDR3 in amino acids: CASSPGSGRGTDTQYF. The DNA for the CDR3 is TGTGCCAGCAGTCCGGGTAGCGGGAGGGGCACAGATACGCAGTATTTT.

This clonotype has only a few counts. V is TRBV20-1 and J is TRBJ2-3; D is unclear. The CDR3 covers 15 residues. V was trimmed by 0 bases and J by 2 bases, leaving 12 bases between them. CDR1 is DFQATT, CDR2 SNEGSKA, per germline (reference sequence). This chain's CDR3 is CSARDSGWYTDTQYF. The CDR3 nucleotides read TGCAGTGCTAGAGATTCAGGATGGTACACAGATACGCAGTATTTT.

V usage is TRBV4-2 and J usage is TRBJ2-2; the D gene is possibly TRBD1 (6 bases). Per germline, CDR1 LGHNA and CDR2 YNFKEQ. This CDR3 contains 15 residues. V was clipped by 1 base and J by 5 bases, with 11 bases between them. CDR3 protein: CASSQASTGTGELFF. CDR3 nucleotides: TGTGCCAGCAGCCAAGCTTCTACAGGGACCGGGGAGCTGTTTTTT.